This entry features one TCR beta chain sequence. Its antigen remains unidentified. The PCR was carried out with 60 Vbeta primers and 13 Jbeta primers. TCRdb keeps only in-frame clones here, not all; method: immunoSEQ multiplex PCR. The sample records 60,000 to 65,000 clones, roughly 70% being singletons. The sample is drawn from a study of cytomegalovirus exposure and HLA in healthy donors. The study, taken as a whole, reports: TCR beta chain V- and J-gene trimming was linked, in a later analysis, to a missense variant in DCLRE1C. Among the most significant clusters, several appeared linked to common viral pathogens in a later analysis. What TCR beta sequences reportedly achieved was accurate prediction of HLA-A and HLA-B alleles in most subjects. An analysis done earlier found most TCR beta V segments productive about 87% or about 30% of the time.

Germline loops: CDR1 SGHTA, CDR2 FQGNSA. V was trimmed by 3 bases and J by 4 bases, leaving 12 bases between them. The CDR3 has 14 amino acids. The sample consisted of PBMCs. This sequence originates from a man in his forties or fifties in good health and CMV-seropositive. This rearrangement joins TRBV7-2 to TRBJ1-1; the D gene is possibly TRBD1 (5 bases). The chain's CDR3 is CASSFQGDGTEAFF. The CDR3 DNA follows: TGTGCCAGCAGCTTTCAAGGGGATGGCACTGAAGCTTTCTTT.